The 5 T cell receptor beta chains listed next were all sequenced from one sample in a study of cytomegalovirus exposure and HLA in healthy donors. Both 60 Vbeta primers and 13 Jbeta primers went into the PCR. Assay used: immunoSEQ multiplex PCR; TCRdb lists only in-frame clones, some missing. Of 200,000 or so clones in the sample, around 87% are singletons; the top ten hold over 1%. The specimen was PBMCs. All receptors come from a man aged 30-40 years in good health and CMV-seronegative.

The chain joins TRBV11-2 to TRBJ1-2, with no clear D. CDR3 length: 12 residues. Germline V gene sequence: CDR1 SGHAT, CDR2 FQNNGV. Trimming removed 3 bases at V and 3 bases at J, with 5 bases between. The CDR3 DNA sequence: TGTGCCAGCAGCTTGGACTACTATGGCTACACCTTC. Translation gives CASSLDYYGYTF. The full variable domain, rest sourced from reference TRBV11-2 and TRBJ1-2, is EAGVAQSPRYKIIEKRQSVAFWCNPISGHATLYWYQQILGQGPKLLIQFQNNGVVDDSQLPKDRFSAERLKGVDSTLKIQPAKLEDSAVYLCASSLDYYGYTFGSGTRLTVV.

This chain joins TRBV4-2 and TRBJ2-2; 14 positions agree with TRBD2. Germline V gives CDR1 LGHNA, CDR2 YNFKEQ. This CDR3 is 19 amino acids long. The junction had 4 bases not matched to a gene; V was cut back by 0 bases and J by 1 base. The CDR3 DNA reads TGTGCCAGCAGCCAAGATCCTGGGACTAGCGGGGGGAACACCGGGGAGCTGTTTTTT. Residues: CASSQDPGTSGGNTGELFF.

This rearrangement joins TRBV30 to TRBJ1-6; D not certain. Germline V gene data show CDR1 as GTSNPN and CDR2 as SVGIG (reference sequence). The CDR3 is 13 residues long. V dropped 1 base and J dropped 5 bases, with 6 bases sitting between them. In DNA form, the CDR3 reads TGTGCCTGGAGTGGGCAGAATAATTCACCCCTCCACTTT. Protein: CAWSGQNNSPLHF. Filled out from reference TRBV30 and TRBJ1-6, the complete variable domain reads SQTIHQWPATLVQPVGSPLSLECTVEGTSNPNLYWYRQAAGRGLQLLFYSVGIGQISSEVPQNLSASRPQDRQFILSSKKLLLSDSGFYLCAWSGQNNSPLHFGNGTRLTVT.

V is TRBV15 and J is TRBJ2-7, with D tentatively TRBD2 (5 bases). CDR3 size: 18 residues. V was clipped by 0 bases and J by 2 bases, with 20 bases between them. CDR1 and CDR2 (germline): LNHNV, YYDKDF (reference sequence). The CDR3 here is CATSRDRGKTTATYEQYF. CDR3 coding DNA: TGTGCCACCAGCAGAGACAGAGGGAAAACGACGGCCACCTACGAGCAGTACTTC.

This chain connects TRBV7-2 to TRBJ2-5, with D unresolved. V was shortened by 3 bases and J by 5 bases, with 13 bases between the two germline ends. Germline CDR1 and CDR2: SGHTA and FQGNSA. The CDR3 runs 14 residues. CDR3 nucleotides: TGTGCCAGCAGCTTCAACCTTGGTCGGGAGACCCAGTACTTC. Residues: CASSFNLGRETQYF.